Below are 27 T cell receptor beta chains sequenced from a single sample in a study of shared clonotypes between healthy human individuals. CD45RO-negative cells were positively selected for CCR7, leaving out terminally differentiated effector memory CD45RA+ cells. Produced via immunoSEQ multiplex PCR; TCRdb's table is partial and in-frame only. Among about 590,000 clones, 95% to 96% were seen once, and the ten largest hold 0.11%. The source material was naive CD8+ T cells sorted from blood. These receptors were taken from a woman aged 25 to 39 in good health.

The chain employs TRBV5-6 and TRBJ2-1, with TRBD2 identical over 8 bases. This CDR3 region has 14 residues. J lost 8 bases, V lost 5 bases, and 9 bases had no gene match. Germline lookup yields CDR1 SGHDT and CDR2 YYEEEE. CDR3 coding DNA: TGTGCCAGCAGAGCGAGCGGGAGTAACCATGAGCAGTTCTTC. Its translation is CASRASGSNHEQFF.

This rearrangement joins TRBV27 to TRBJ2-2; 9 bases fit TRBD2. Germline V gives CDR1 MNHEY, CDR2 SMNVEV (reference sequence). CDR3 length equals 16 residues. J lost 5 bases, V lost 0 bases, and 4 bases had no gene match. The CDR3 protein is CASSLSGGRATGELFF. Written as DNA, the CDR3 is TGTGCCAGCAGTTTATCGGGCGGGAGGGCTACCGGGGAGCTGTTTTTT.

The chain couples TRBV2 to TRBJ1-5, with D perhaps matching TRBD1 (5 bases). Germline lookup yields CDR1 SNHLY and CDR2 FYNNEI. The CDR3 extends over 12 amino acids. With 8 bases removed from V and 3 bases from J, the gap between germline ends came to 8 bases. The CDR3 protein is CASGGFNQPQHF. The CDR3 DNA is TGTGCCAGCGGGGGGTTCAATCAGCCCCAGCATTTT.

The genes are TRBV9 and TRBJ2-3; D uncertain. With 2 bases removed from V and 1 base from J, the gap between germline ends came to 14 bases. Germline-derived CDR1 and CDR2 are SGDLS and YYNGEE. This CDR3 is 16 amino acids long. The CDR3, as DNA: TGTGCCAGCAGCGTTCCGACCGACCCGGGCACAGATACGCAGTATTTT. Protein: CASSVPTDPGTDTQYF.

The chain joins TRBV15 to TRBJ2-1; no firm D call. The CDR3 loop spans 13 amino acids. Per germline, CDR1 LNHNV and CDR2 YYDKDF (reference sequence). CDR3 DNA: TGTGCTACGACGGAAAGCTCCTACAATGAGCAGTTCTTC. Its protein is CATTESSYNEQFF.

V gene TRBV28 combines with J gene TRBJ2-7, with 8 bases aligning to TRBD2. The CDR3 is 13 amino acids. V shed 6 bases, J shed 2 bases, and the junction held 3 bases outside the gene matches. Germline values: CDR1 MDHEN, CDR2 SYDVKM. The CDR3 nucleotides read TGTGCCAGCAGGGATAGCGGGGCCTACGAGCAGTACTTC. Translation gives CASRDSGAYEQYF.

The chain has TRBV10-1 and TRBJ2-7, with D possibly TRBD1 on 6 matching bases. The CDR3 has 16 residues. Germline CDR1 WNHNN, CDR2 SYGVQD (reference sequence). The V and J ends lost 6 bases and 7 bases respectively, with 25 bases between them. CDR3 region: CASRDGDTTLLQEQYF. CDR3 coding DNA: TGCGCCAGCAGGGACGGGGACACTACCCTGCTACAGGAGCAGTACTTC.

This clone was detected a few times. This chain links TRBV7-2 with TRBJ2-3, with TRBD2 identical over 10 bases. Germline V lookup: CDR1 SGHTA, CDR2 FQGNSA. With V trimmed by 2 bases and J by 8 bases, 7 bases remained unmatched. The CDR3 spans 15 residues. The CDR3 loop is CASSLSSSGSPTQYF. CDR3 nucleotides: TGTGCCAGCAGCTTATCCTCTAGCGGGAGTCCTACGCAGTATTTT.

This clone occurred once. The gene calls are TRBV6-6 and TRBJ2-1; tentatively, D is TRBD1 or TRBD2 (5 bases each). This CDR3 contains 15 residues. The ends were cut back, 0 bases at V and 5 bases at J, with 11 bases in the middle. In germline, CDR1 is MNHNY, CDR2 SVGAGI (reference sequence). CDR3 sequence (DNA): TGTGCCAGCAGTTACTCCCTGGGGACGAACAATGAGCAGTTCTTC. This codes for CASSYSLGTNNEQFF.

The chain has TRBV5-4 and TRBJ2-1; D is ambiguous. With 4 bases removed from V and 8 bases from J, the gap between germline ends came to 10 bases. Germline CDR1 SGHNT, CDR2 YYREEE (reference sequence). The length of the CDR3 is 12 residues. Here the CDR3 reads CASSVSGHEQFF. The CDR3 DNA is TGTGCCAGCAGCGTTAGTGGTCATGAGCAGTTCTTC.

V usage is TRBV28 and J usage is TRBJ2-7, with TRBD1 identical over 9 bases. This CDR3 is 14 amino acids long. V shed 6 bases and J 6 bases; nucleotides not matched to a gene: 9. The germline V gene has CDR1 MDHEN and CDR2 SYDVKM. CDR3 bases: TGTGCCAGCAGGGCCTCGGGACAGGGTCCCGAGCAGTACTTC. Protein: CASRASGQGPEQYF.

The J gene is TRBJ2-3, the V gene TRBV2; TRBD2 matches 11 bases. V shed 8 bases, J shed 1 base, and the junction held 5 bases outside the gene matches. This CDR3 region has 15 residues. Germline V gives CDR1 SNHLY, CDR2 FYNNEI. As DNA, the CDR3 is TGTGCCAGCCGGCTAGCGGGAGGAGGCACAGATACGCAGTATTTT. Its protein is CASRLAGGGTDTQYF. Full variable domain (outside the CDR3, taken from reference TRBV2 and TRBJ2-3): EPEVTQTPSHQVTQMGQEVILRCVPISNHLYFYWYRQILGQKVEFLVSFYNNEISEKSEIFDDQFSVERPDGSNFTLKIRSTKLEDSAMYFCASRLAGGGTDTQYFGPGTRLTVL.

Regarding this clone: Other DNA sequences of this sample code for an identical CDR3. The rearrangement joins TRBV2 to TRBJ1-4; D gene uncertain. CDR1 SNHLY and CDR2 FYNNEI come from the germline V gene. The CDR3 covers 16 residues. V was trimmed by 3 bases and J by 0 bases, leaving 11 bases between them. CDR3 DNA sequence: TGTGCCAGCAGTGATTCGCCATCTACAACTAATGAAAAACTGTTTTTT. It codes for CASSDSPSTTNEKLFF.

J is TRBJ2-5 and V is TRBV10-2, with D maybe TRBD1 (5 bases). CDR1 is WSHSY, CDR2 SAAADI, per germline. Trimming took off 8 bases at V and 5 bases at J, with 15 bases between the two ends. CDR3 length: 13 residues. The CDR3 spells CASSPQGGETQYF. CDR3 DNA sequence: TGCGCCAGCTCCCCTCAGGGTGGTGAGACCCAGTACTTC.

The chain carries TRBV6-5 and TRBJ2-7, with 7 nucleotides matching TRBD1. CDR3 length: 15 residues. Germline V gene data show CDR1 as MNHEY and CDR2 as SVGAGI. V was pared by 2 bases and J by 0 bases, with 4 bases of the junction left unmatched. CDR3 sequence: CASSYRTGTSYEQYF. The CDR3 DNA reads TGTGCCAGCAGTTACAGGACAGGAACCTCCTACGAGCAGTACTTC.

This clone was seen once. The chain combines TRBV7-8 with TRBJ2-1; 7 positions agree with TRBD2. The CDR3 has 16 residues. Per the germline V gene, CDR1 is SGHVS and CDR2 is FQNEAQ. V lost 5 bases and J lost 1; bases outside the gene matches: 8. CDR3 region: CASSGAGLPSYNEQFF. The CDR3 DNA is TGTGCCAGCAGCGGCGCGGGACTACCTTCCTACAATGAGCAGTTCTTC.

This clone was detected only a few times. The chain carries TRBV2 and TRBJ2-2; 10 bases fit TRBD1. This CDR3 comprises 19 residues. V lost 3 bases, J lost 3 bases, and 13 bases stayed unmatched. Germline V gene sequence: CDR1 SNHLY, CDR2 FYNNEI. The CDR3 sequence is CASSDSGQGSGHYTGELFF. CDR3 DNA sequence: TGTGCCAGCAGTGATTCGGGACAGGGGTCCGGTCACTACACCGGGGAGCTGTTTTTT. The variable domain in full, completed from reference TRBV2 and TRBJ2-2, reads EPEVTQTPSHQVTQMGQEVILRCVPISNHLYFYWYRQILGQKVEFLVSFYNNEISEKSEIFDDQFSVERPDGSNFTLKIRSTKLEDSAMYFCASSDSGQGSGHYTGELFFGEGSRLTVL.

In DNA form, the CDR3 reads TGTGCCAGCAGTTTACAGGGGGGGTGGTCCGAGCAGTACTTC. Its translation is CASSLQGGWSEQYF. This chain links TRBV28 with TRBJ2-7, with D tentatively TRBD1 or TRBD2 (7 bases each). The CDR3 consists of 14 residues. The germline V gene has CDR1 MDHEN and CDR2 SYDVKM. Trimming left V 2 bases short and J 6 bases short, with 14 bases between. The full variable domain, completed using reference TRBV28 and TRBJ2-7, is DVKVTQSSRYLVKRTGEKVFLECVQDMDHENMFWYRQDPGLGLRLIYFSYDVKMKEKGDIPEGYSVSREKKERFSLILESASTNQTSMYLCASSLQGGWSEQYFGPGTRLTVT.

This clone was seen a single time. The J gene is TRBJ1-4, the V gene TRBV7-9, with TRBD1 identical over 10 bases. Trimming cost V 5 bases and J 6 bases; bases outside gene matches: 6. Germline-derived CDR1 and CDR2 are SEHNR and FQNEAQ (reference sequence). The CDR3 runs to 15 residues. The CDR3 DNA is TGTGCCAGCAGCGGGGGGACAGGGGCTTATGAAAAACTGTTTTTT. Encoded protein: CASSGGTGAYEKLFF.

The chain links TRBV11-2 to TRBJ2-7, with D unclear. V lost 0 bases and J 3 bases, leaving 12 bases between the germline ends. The germline V gene encodes CDR1 SGHAT and CDR2 FQNNGV. The CDR3 runs to 15 residues. DNA for the CDR3: TGTGCCAGCAGCTTAGAGTACGCCTTGATCTACGAGCAGTACTTC. The encoded protein is CASSLEYALIYEQYF.

This chain links TRBV5-1 with TRBJ1-1; weak D call: TRBD1 (5 bases). The CDR3 is made up of 15 amino acids. Trimming took off 4 bases at V and 4 bases at J, with 17 bases between the two ends. The germline gives CDR1 SGHRS, CDR2 YFSETQ. CDR3 nucleotides: TGCGCCAGCAGCCAGAGGGACCCCACTCCCACTGAAGCTTTCTTT. Protein sequence: CASSQRDPTPTEAFF. The whole variable domain, filled in from reference TRBV5-1 and TRBJ1-1, reads KAGVTQTPRYLIKTRGQQVTLSCSPISGHRSVSWYQQTPGQGLQFLFEYFSETQRNKGNFPGRFSGRQFSNSRSEMNVSTLELGDSALYLCASSQRDPTPTEAFFGQGTRLTVV.

This chain links TRBV5-4 with TRBJ2-1; D gene ambiguous. Germline V gene lookup returns CDR1 SGHNT and CDR2 YYREEE (reference sequence). Deletions cut 1 base from V and 7 bases from J, with 3 bases between. CDR3 length: 11 amino acids. The CDR3, as DNA: TGTGCCAGCAGCTTGATGAATGAGCAGTTCTTC. It yields the protein CASSLMNEQFF. The whole variable domain, filled in from reference TRBV5-4 and TRBJ2-1, reads ETGVTQSPTHLIKTRGQQVTLRCSSQSGHNTVSWYQQALGQGPQFIFQYYREEENGRGNFPPRFSGLQFPNYSSELNVNALELDDSALYLCASSLMNEQFFGPGTRLTVL.

The genes are TRBV7-9 and TRBJ1-2; D not certain. CDR3 length equals 12 residues. CDR1 is SEHNR, CDR2 FQNEAQ, per germline (reference sequence). With 5 bases removed from V and 8 bases from J, the gap between germline ends came to 12 bases. The DNA of the CDR3 is TGTGCCAGCAGCCCCATGGAGGAGGGCTACACCTTC. Its protein product is CASSPMEEGYTF. Drawing the rest from reference TRBV7-9 and TRBJ1-2, the complete variable domain is DTGVSQNPRHKITKRGQNVTFRCDPISEHNRLYWYRQTLGQGPEFLTYFQNEAQLEKSRLLSDRFSAERPKGSFSTLEIQRTEQGDSAMYLCASSPMEEGYTFGSGTRLTVV.

The V gene is TRBV28, the J gene TRBJ2-7; weak D call: TRBD2 (6 bases). This CDR3 region has 13 residues. Germline-derived CDR1 and CDR2 are MDHEN and SYDVKM. V lost 11 bases and J 5 bases, leaving 19 bases between the germline ends. The CDR3 DNA sequence: TGTGCCTCCTCAGCGGGTTTGGCAAACGAGCAGTACTTC. The encoded protein is CASSAGLANEQYF.

The rearrangement uses TRBV5-6 and TRBJ2-5; TRBD2 aligns across 7 bases. Germline CDR1 reads SGHDT; CDR2 reads YYEEEE. The V segment lost 7 bases and the J segment 6 bases; nucleotides outside the gene matches: 9. This CDR3 region has 13 residues. This CDR3 is CASGTGGVQTQYF. The CDR3, as DNA: TGTGCCAGCGGGACGGGAGGAGTTCAGACCCAGTACTTC.

This clone appeared once. This chain joins TRBV27 and TRBJ1-6; TRBD1 agrees at 9 bases. The CDR3 length is 16 residues. Germline V gene sequence: CDR1 MNHEY, CDR2 SMNVEV (reference sequence). The junction had 11 bases not matched to a gene; V was cut back by 7 bases and J by 7 bases. CDR3 coding DNA: TGTGCCAGCACCTTAACAGGGGGCGAGGGCAATTCACCCCTCCACTTT. The encoded protein is CASTLTGGEGNSPLHF.

This sequence joins TRBV27 and TRBJ2-1, with D maybe TRBD2 (6 bases). Trimming pared 5 bases from V and 5 bases from J, leaving 16 bases between. Germline assignment: CDR1 MNHEY and CDR2 SMNVEV (reference sequence). This CDR3 has 15 amino acids. As DNA, the CDR3 is TGTGCCAGCAGTCCCATAACCGGGGGAGACAATGAGCAGTTCTTC. Amino acids: CASSPITGGDNEQFF.